The 7 T cell receptor beta chains below all came from one sample that was sequenced in a study of CD8 T cells in Susac syndrome. The RNA input was roughly 0.45 to 1 ug, and it was reverse transcribed with random hexamers. TCRdb itself ran the immunoSEQ multiplex PCR reads through MiXCR, one entry per CDR3 protein. The profile covers 150,000 to 200,000 distinct CDR3 sequences, with about 91% appearing a single time and 0.085% to 0.09% taken by the ten largest. Sequenced: CD4+ T cells from PBMCs. The source of these receptors is a human donor with Susac syndrome.

As DNA, the CDR3 is TGTGCCAGCAGCCCGGGGGGGACTGGGGGAGCTTTCTTT. It translates to CASSPGGTGGAFF. The chain combines TRBV6-6 with TRBJ1-1; possible D gene TRBD1, 5 bases. Trimming removed 6 bases at V and 10 bases at J, with 18 bases between. Germline lookup yields CDR1 MNHNY and CDR2 SVGAGI (reference sequence). The CDR3 consists of 13 residues.

V is TRBV4-1 and J is TRBJ1-2, with D hard to call. The CDR3 is made up of 15 amino acids. CDR1 is MGHRA, CDR2 YSYEKL, per germline. The V end was cut by 0 bases, the J end by 5 bases, with 13 bases between. The CDR3 sequence: CASSQDQAGLYGYTF. The CDR3 nucleotides are TGCGCCAGCAGCCAAGATCAGGCGGGTCTTTATGGCTACACCTTC.

The J gene is TRBJ1-1, the V gene TRBV4-2; D is undetermined. V lost 2 bases and J 10 bases, leaving 20 bases between the germline ends. The CDR3 length is 15 residues. In germline, CDR1 is LGHNA, CDR2 YNFKEQ. The CDR3 loop reads CASSQISPSPEGAFF. CDR3 coding DNA: TGTGCCAGCAGCCAAATTTCCCCCAGCCCTGAGGGAGCTTTCTTT.

The rearrangement joins TRBV28 to TRBJ1-3; D remains ambiguous. CDR3 length equals 16 residues. The V and J ends lost 5 bases and 0 bases respectively, with 14 bases between them. CDR1 and CDR2 from the germline V gene are MDHEN and SYDVKM. Here the CDR3 DNA reads TGTGCCAGCAGTCCCACCGACCGAGACTCTGGAAACACCATATATTTT. Amino acid sequence: CASSPTDRDSGNTIYF.

This clonotype was counted a single time. The chain recombines TRBV19 with TRBJ2-1, with D possibly matching TRBD2 (5 bases). Trimming stripped 7 bases from V and 7 bases from J, with 11 bases between. The CDR3 runs 12 residues. Germline CDR1 reads LNHDA; CDR2 reads SQIVND (reference sequence). The CDR3 DNA sequence: TGTGCCAGTATAGGACCGGGGAATGAGCAGTTCTTC. Its translation is CASIGPGNEQFF. The variable domain in full, with the rest retrieved from reference TRBV19 and TRBJ2-1, is DGGITQSPKYLFRKEGQNVTLSCEQNLNHDAMYWYRQDPGQGLRLIYYSQIVNDFQKGDIAEGYSVSREKKESFPLTVTSAQKNPTAFYLCASIGPGNEQFFGPGTRLTVL.

V is TRBV5-1 and J is TRBJ2-3; 7 bases line up with TRBD1. Germline V gene lookup returns CDR1 SGHRS and CDR2 YFSETQ. V shed 6 bases, J shed 2 bases, and the junction held 6 bases outside the gene matches. The CDR3 consists of 14 residues. CDR3 sequence reads: CASNSGQATDTQYF. CDR3 coding DNA: TGCGCCAGCAACTCTGGACAGGCCACAGATACGCAGTATTTT.

The CDR3 here is CASSESASDYEQYF. The CDR3 nucleotides are TGCGCCAGCAGTGAGTCAGCTAGTGACTACGAGCAGTACTTC. The V gene is TRBV10-1, the J gene TRBJ2-7; D gene uncertain. This CDR3 is built from 14 residues. Germline V gene sequence: CDR1 WNHNN, CDR2 SYGVQD (reference sequence). Trimming stripped 0 bases from V and 3 bases from J, with 9 bases between.